One T cell receptor (beta chain) is described in this entry. Its antigen target is currently unknown. No base-level quality is on record; no much larger clone is a single base apart. The library was prepared using the immunoSEQ multiplex PCR assay. Here the immuneACCESS table is served through TCRdb, limited to in-frame sequences with V and J called. Missing clones are a known gap in these copies; in checked studies unresolved V genes cover under half, and the rest lacks a known reason. A total of around 140,000 clones appear in this sample, under 90% of them only once. The top ten hold 6% to 9.5% of the sample. These data are taken from a study of control samples from healthy donors and cancer patients (TCRdb year 2020). At the junction V is shortened by 1 base and J by 0 bases, with 18 bases in between. The CDR3 spans 18 residues, from the cysteine through the phenylalanine. Of all the DNA, just the CDR3 is kept, 54 bases in frame from base 1. Looking up the germline V gene yields CDR1 SGHVS and CDR2 FNYEAQ.

The chain is made from TRBV7-6 and TRBJ2-5, with no confident D gene call. This TCR derives from a man aged 45-65 years with head and neck cancer. The sample consisted of PBMCs. The nucleotides read TGTGCCAGCAGCTTAGTAGCCTCTTTTCTCGGGTACCAAGAGACCCAGTACTTC. This gives the protein CASSLVASFLGYQETQYF. The reference TRBV7-6 and TRBJ2-5 proteins fill in what lies around the CDR3, so the full variable domain reads GAGVSQSPRYKVTKRGQDVALRCDPISGHVSLYWYRQALGQGPEFLTYFNYEAQQDKSGLPNDRFSAERPEGSISTLTIQRTEQRDSAMYRCASSLVASFLGYQETQYFGPGTRLLVL.